The clone carrying this T cell receptor beta chain was recorded a few times. The target antigen is unknown. Using quantitative 5'-RACE with molecular barcodes, the authors made TCR beta libraries. TCRdb reprocessed the 5' RACE reads via MiXCR and lists one record per CDR3 protein. This table has 350,000 to 550,000 distinct CDR3 sequences, 26% appearing once. This sample was taken from a study of CD8 T cells in ankylosing spondylitis. This CDR3 is 13 amino acids long. V lost 4 bases, J lost 6 bases, and 3 bases stayed unmatched. From germline, CDR1 is DFQATT and CDR2 SNEGSKA (reference sequence). Study-wide results and limits: Reportedly, disease-linked clones are significantly enriched in ankylosing spondylitis patients' matched synovial fluid. A motif in TCR beta, a set of 8 or 9 highly homologous variants, appeared characteristic of ankylosing spondylitis blood.

The chain is built from TRBV20-1 and TRBJ2-1, with 10 bases aligning to TRBD2. Sequencing input: blood, either unsorted or a sorted T cell fraction (not recorded which). The TCR was taken from a male donor with ankylosing spondylitis. This CDR3 reads CSAILAGVNEQFF. Here the CDR3 DNA reads TGCAGTGCTATCCTAGCGGGAGTCAATGAGCAGTTCTTC.